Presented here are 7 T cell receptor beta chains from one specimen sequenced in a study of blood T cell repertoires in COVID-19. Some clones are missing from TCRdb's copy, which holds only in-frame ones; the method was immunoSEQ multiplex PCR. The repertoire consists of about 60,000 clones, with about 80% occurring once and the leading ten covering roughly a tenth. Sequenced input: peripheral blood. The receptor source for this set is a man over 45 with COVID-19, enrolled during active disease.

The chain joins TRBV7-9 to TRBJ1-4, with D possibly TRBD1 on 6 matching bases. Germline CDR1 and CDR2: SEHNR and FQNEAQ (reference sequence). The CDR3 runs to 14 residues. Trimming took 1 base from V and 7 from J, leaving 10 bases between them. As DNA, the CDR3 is TGTGCCAGCAGCTTAGACAGGGTTGGTGAAAAACTGTTTTTT. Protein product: CASSLDRVGEKLFF.

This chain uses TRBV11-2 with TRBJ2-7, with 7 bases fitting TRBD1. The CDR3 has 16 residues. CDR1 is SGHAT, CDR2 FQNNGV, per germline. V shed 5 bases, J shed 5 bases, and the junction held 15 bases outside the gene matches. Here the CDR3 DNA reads TGTGCCAGCAGCCTTCTTACAGGGGCTAGAATTGACGAGCAGTACTTC. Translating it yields CASSLLTGARIDEQYF.

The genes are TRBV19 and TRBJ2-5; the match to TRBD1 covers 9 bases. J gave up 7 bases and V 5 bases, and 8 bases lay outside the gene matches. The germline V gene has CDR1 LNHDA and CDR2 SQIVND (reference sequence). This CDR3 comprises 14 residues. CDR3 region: CASSPAGTGWTQYF. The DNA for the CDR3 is TGTGCCAGTAGTCCCGCCGGGACAGGGTGGACCCAGTACTTC.

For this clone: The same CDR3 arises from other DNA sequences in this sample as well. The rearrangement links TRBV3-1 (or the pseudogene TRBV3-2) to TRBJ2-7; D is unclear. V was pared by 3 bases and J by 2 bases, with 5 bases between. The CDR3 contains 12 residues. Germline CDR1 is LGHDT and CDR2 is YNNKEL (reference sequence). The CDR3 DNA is TGTGCCAGCAGCCATGGAGCCTACGAGCAGTACTTC. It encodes CASSHGAYEQYF.

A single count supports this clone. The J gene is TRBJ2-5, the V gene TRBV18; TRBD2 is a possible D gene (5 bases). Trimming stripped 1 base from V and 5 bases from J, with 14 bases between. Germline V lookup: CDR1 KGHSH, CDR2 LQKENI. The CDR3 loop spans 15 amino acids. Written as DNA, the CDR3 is TGTGCCAGCTCACCACTATCAAGGGCGGGCGAGACCCAGTACTTC. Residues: CASSPLSRAGETQYF.

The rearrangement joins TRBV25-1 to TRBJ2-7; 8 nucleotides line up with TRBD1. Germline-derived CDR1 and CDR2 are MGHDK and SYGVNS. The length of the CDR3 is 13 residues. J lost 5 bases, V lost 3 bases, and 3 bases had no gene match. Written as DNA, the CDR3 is TGTGCCAGCAGTGACGGACAGGGTCACGAGCAGTACTTC. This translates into CASSDGQGHEQYF.

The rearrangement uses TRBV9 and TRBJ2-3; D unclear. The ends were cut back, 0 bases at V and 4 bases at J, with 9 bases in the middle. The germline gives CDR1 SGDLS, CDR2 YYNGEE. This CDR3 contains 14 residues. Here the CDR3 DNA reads TGTGCCAGCAGCGTAGCTTCGAGTGCAGATACGCAGTATTTT. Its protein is CASSVASSADTQYF.